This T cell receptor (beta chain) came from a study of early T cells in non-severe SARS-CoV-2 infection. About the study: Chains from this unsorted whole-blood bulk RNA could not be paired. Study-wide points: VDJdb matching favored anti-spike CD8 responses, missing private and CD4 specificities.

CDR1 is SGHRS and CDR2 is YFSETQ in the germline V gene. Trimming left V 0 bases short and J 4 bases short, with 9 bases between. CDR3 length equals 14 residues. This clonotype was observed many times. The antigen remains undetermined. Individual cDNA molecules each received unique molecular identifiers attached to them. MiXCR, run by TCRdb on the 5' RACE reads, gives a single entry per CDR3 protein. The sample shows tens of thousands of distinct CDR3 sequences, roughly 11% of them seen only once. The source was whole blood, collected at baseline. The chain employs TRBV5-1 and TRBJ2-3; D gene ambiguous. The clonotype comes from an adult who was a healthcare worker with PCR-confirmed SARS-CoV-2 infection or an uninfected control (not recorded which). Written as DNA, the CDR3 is TGCGCCAGCAGCTTGGCCCAATCCTCAGATACGCAGTATTTT. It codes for CASSLAQSSDTQYF. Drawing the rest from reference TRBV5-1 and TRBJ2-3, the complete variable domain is KAGVTQTPRYLIKTRGQQVTLSCSPISGHRSVSWYQQTPGQGLQFLFEYFSETQRNKGNFPGRFSGRQFSNSRSEMNVSTLELGDSALYLCASSLAQSSDTQYFGPGTRLTVL.